The sequence of this T cell receptor (beta chain) was determined in a study of blood T cell repertoires in COVID-19. Study-level information: Sites across the United States, Italy and Spain contributed samples from acute and convalescent COVID-19. T cells, B-cell-depleted T cells, or PBMCs provided the cDNA or gDNA that served as material.

The CDR3 has 15 amino acids. V dropped 4 bases and J dropped 2 bases, with 15 bases sitting between them. CDR1 is SGHRS, CDR2 YFSETQ, per germline. In the original processing: Estimation of nucleated cell counts was performed using reference gene primer amplification. Libraries were prepared by immunoSEQ multiplex PCR; TCRdb keeps only in-frame clonotypes and omits some of them. D and trimming come from the DNA, and the V and J calls and clone size come from that table. The table shows tens of thousands of clones, with around 85% occurring only once. This sequence joins TRBV5-1 and TRBJ1-2; maybe TRBD1 (6 bases). Input material: peripheral blood. This TCR came from a man aged 55-75 years with acute or convalescent COVID-19. For the CDR3, the DNA is TGCGCCAGCAGCGAAGGGGGGGCCCAAAACTATGGCTACACCTTC. This encodes CASSEGGAQNYGYTF.